The 32 T cell receptor beta chains below were found in one sample sequenced in a study of T cell repertoires in cytomegalovirus infection. MiXCR, applied by TCRdb to the reads, yields one record per CDR3 protein. This sample carries about 920,000 distinct CDR3 sequences, around a third of them seen once, and the ten largest clones take more than 12%. No antigens are known for them. Material: cultured CD8+ T cells from PBMCs, obtained from culture after CMV antigen stimulation. These receptors all come from a human donor in good health (CMV status not recorded). Some clones in this sample may be carry-over from other donors' samples.

The chain joins TRBV5-5 to TRBJ1-5, with 10 positions matching TRBD1. Trimming removed 3 bases from V and 8 bases from J; junction bases left unmatched: 11. The CDR3 contains 16 residues. Germline CDR1 and CDR2: SGHKS and YYEKEE (reference sequence). The CDR3 here is CASSSGQGVADEPQHF. CDR3 nucleotide sequence: TGTGCCAGCAGCTCTGGACAGGGGGTAGCGGATGAGCCCCAGCATTTT.

The chain is built from TRBV7-8 and TRBJ2-5; a weak D match, TRBD2 (7 bases). There are 17 residues in the CDR3. Germline V gives CDR1 SGHVS, CDR2 FQNEAQ. V lost 2 bases and J lost 2, with 18 bases in between. The CDR3: CASSLISAGGPQETQYF. The CDR3 region has the DNA TGTGCCAGCAGCTTAATTTCGGCCGGGGGGCCACAAGAGACCCAGTACTTC.

This clonotype was found many times. Mismatch with germline at one junction end may stem from a read error. The chain recombines TRBV12-3 or TRBV12-4 with TRBJ2-2; no reliable D call. This CDR3 has 14 residues. The CDR3 here is CASSLASNPGELFF. CDR3 in DNA: TGTGCCAGCAGTTTAGCTTCGAACCCCGGGGAGCTGTTTTTT.

The rearrangement joins TRBV7-8 to TRBJ2-7; D not certain. The V gene lost 1 base and the J gene lost 8 bases, with 6 bases spanning the gap. The germline V gene has CDR1 SGHVS and CDR2 FQNEAQ. The CDR3 covers 11 residues. As DNA, the CDR3 is TGTGCCAGCAGCTTAGAACGAAAGCAGTACTTC. Its translation: CASSLERKQYF.

The chain combines TRBV5-1 with TRBJ1-2; unclear D gene. This CDR3 is built from 15 residues. In germline, CDR1 is SGHRS, CDR2 YFSETQ. V lost 3 bases and J lost 4, with 16 bases in between. The CDR3 bases are TGCGCCAGCAGCTCTTGGACCGGGGAGGGCTATGGCTACACCTTC. Encoded protein: CASSSWTGEGYGYTF.

The chain couples TRBV25-1 to TRBJ1-4; D may be TRBD1 (5 bases). CDR1 and CDR2 from the germline V gene are MGHDK and SYGVNS. The CDR3 has 14 residues. The V end lost 8 bases, the J end lost 5 bases, and 15 bases lay between the germline ends. The CDR3 spells CASGRQPKNEKLFF. CDR3 coding DNA: TGTGCCAGCGGAAGACAGCCTAAAAATGAAAAACTGTTTTTT. Together with reference TRBV25-1 and TRBJ1-4, the CDR3 gives the full variable domain: EADIYQTPRYLVIGTGKKITLECSQTMGHDKMYWYQQDPGMELHLIHYSYGVNSTEKGDLSSESTVSRIRTEHFPLTLESARPSHTSQYLCASGRQPKNEKLFFGSGTQLSVL.

This rearrangement joins TRBV7-3 to TRBJ2-5; TRBD2 agrees at 10 bases. The V gene end was trimmed by 4 bases and the J gene end by 3 bases; junction bases not matched to a gene: 5. The CDR3 consists of 15 residues. The germline V gene has CDR1 SGHTA and CDR2 FQGTGA. CDR3 coding DNA: TGTGCCAGCAGCTCCGGGACTAGCGAAAAAGAGACCCAGTACTTC. This translates into CASSSGTSEKETQYF.

The chain uses TRBV27 and TRBJ2-7; D might be TRBD1 (6 bases). Per germline, CDR1 MNHEY and CDR2 SMNVEV (reference sequence). The CDR3 extends over 14 amino acids. V was trimmed by 2 bases and J by 2 bases, leaving 10 bases between them. Here the CDR3 reads CASSLSRTAYEQYF. The CDR3 DNA is TGTGCCAGCAGTTTAAGCCGGACAGCCTACGAGCAGTACTTC.

This clonotype showed up many times. The chain joins TRBV7-6 to TRBJ2-7, with 7 nucleotides matching TRBD2. Germline CDR1 SGHVS, CDR2 FNYEAQ. CDR3 length: 14 amino acids. V lost 0 bases to trimming and J lost 4 bases; unmatched junction nucleotides: 3. DNA of the CDR3: TGTGCCAGCAGCTTAGCGGGGGGGATATACGAGCAGTACTTC. Protein product: CASSLAGGIYEQYF.

This clonotype has a count of ten or more. The CDR3 bases are TGTGCCAGCAGCTGGAAAGGGAAGACTGAAGCTTTCTTT. Translated, it gives CASSWKGKTEAFF. V is TRBV7-2 and J is TRBJ1-1; D not resolved. Looked up from germline, CDR1 is SGHTA and CDR2 is FQGNSA. The CDR3 runs to 13 residues. V was cut by 4 bases and J by 5 bases, with 11 bases left in between. The variable domain in full, with the rest retrieved from reference TRBV7-2 and TRBJ1-1, is GAGVSQSPSNKVTEKGKDVELRCDPISGHTALYWYRQSLGQGLEFLIYFQGNSAPDKSGLPSDRFSAERTGGSVSTLTIQRTQQEDSAVYLCASSWKGKTEAFFGQGTRLTVV.

The J gene is TRBJ2-1, the V gene TRBV24-1, with TRBD2 matching over 13 bases. The ends lost 4 bases at V and 0 bases at J; junction bases unmatched: 11. The germline V gene encodes CDR1 KGHDR and CDR2 SFDVKD. The CDR3 has 20 amino acids. The CDR3 DNA is TGTGCCACCAGTGACTTAGGACTAGCGGGGGCCACCAACTCCTACAATGAGCAGTTCTTC. As protein: CATSDLGLAGATNSYNEQFF.

A single count supports this clonotype. V gene TRBV11-2 combines with J gene TRBJ2-2; 9 positions match TRBD1. This CDR3 is 16 amino acids long. Germline CDR1 SGHAT, CDR2 FQNNGV. V trimming: 3 bases; J trimming: 5 bases; junction bases outside the gene matches: 7. CDR3 region: CASSFWDRERTGELFF. CDR3 bases: TGTGCCAGCAGCTTTTGGGACAGGGAAAGGACCGGGGAGCTGTTTTTT.

This clonotype was counted at least ten times. The chain combines TRBV12-3 or TRBV12-4 with TRBJ1-1; D might be TRBD1 (5 bases). Trimming removed 5 bases from V and 4 bases from J, with 11 bases in between. The CDR3 runs to 13 residues. This chain's CDR3 is CASSPREATEAFF. CDR3 DNA sequence: TGTGCCAGCAGTCCCAGGGAGGCCACTGAAGCTTTCTTT.

The chain is built from TRBV20-1 and TRBJ1-2; D remains unclear. The CDR3 has 13 residues. V lost 3 bases to trimming and J lost 6 bases, with 14 bases between them. Germline-derived CDR1 and CDR2 are DFQATT and SNEGSKA (reference sequence). As DNA, the CDR3 is TGCAGTGCTAGGTTCCGCGTAATGGATGGCTACACCTTC. Translation: CSARFRVMDGYTF.

This clonotype was seen many times. This sequence joins TRBV7-2 and TRBJ1-4; the match to TRBD1 covers 9 bases. Germline CDR1 reads SGHTA; CDR2 reads FQGNSA. CDR3 length: 15 residues. V was clipped by 6 bases and J by 7 bases; unmatched bases: 9. The DNA of the CDR3 is TGTGCCAGCAGGCTCTGGGGACAGGGAGCTGAAAAACTGTTTTTT. It is translated as CASRLWGQGAEKLFF.

This clonotype was seen a few times. V and J are TRBV19 and TRBJ2-2, with D hard to call. Germline CDR1 and CDR2: LNHDA and SQIVND (reference sequence). Trimming left V 4 bases short and J 0 bases short, with 6 bases between. The length of the CDR3 is 14 residues. The CDR3 DNA sequence: TGTGCCAGTAGTACATACCCGAACACCGGGGAGCTGTTTTTT. It yields the protein CASSTYPNTGELFF.

The J gene is TRBJ1-2, the V gene TRBV12-3 or TRBV12-4, with no clear D. Trimming left V 8 bases short and J 2 bases short, with 6 bases between. The CDR3 is 11 residues long. The CDR3 sequence: CASPGNYGYTF. Here the CDR3 DNA reads TGTGCCAGCCCTGGGAACTATGGCTACACCTTC.

This chain uses TRBV27 with TRBJ1-5; TRBD1 might be the D (6 bases). Germline CDR1 MNHEY, CDR2 SMNVEV (reference sequence). V was clipped by 7 bases and J by 0 bases, with 16 bases between them. The CDR3 has 16 amino acids. CDR3 DNA: TGTGCCAGCATCGACAAGGGGGGAGATAGCAATCAGCCCCAGCATTTT. This translates into CASIDKGGDSNQPQHF.

This clonotype was counted a few times. The CDR3 protein is CASSEGSPDTQYF. DNA of the CDR3: TGCGCCAGCAGTGAAGGGAGTCCAGATACGCAGTATTTT. The V gene is TRBV10-2, the J gene TRBJ2-3; the D gene is possibly TRBD2 (5 bases). Germline V CDR1 and CDR2: WSHSY, SAAADI. This CDR3 spans 13 amino acids. Trimming left V 3 bases short and J 4 bases short, with 8 bases between.

The CDR3 sequence: CASSQATHNEQFF. DNA of the CDR3: TGCGCCAGCAGCCAAGCGACGCACAATGAGCAGTTCTTC. J is TRBJ2-1 and V is TRBV4-3; D unclear. This CDR3 is built from 13 residues. With 1 base removed from V and 5 bases from J, the gap between germline ends came to 6 bases. The germline gives CDR1 LGHNA, CDR2 YSLEER.

The V gene is TRBV6-8, the J gene TRBJ2-3; 8 positions match TRBD1. The germline CDR1 and CDR2 sequences are MNHGY and SAAAGT. The V and J ends lost 8 bases and 2 bases, in that order; junction bases with no gene match: 9. This CDR3 has 15 residues. CDR3 in amino acids: CASGLQGANTDTQYF. The CDR3 DNA reads as TGTGCCAGCGGGCTCCAGGGGGCGAACACAGATACGCAGTATTTT.

This clonotype was picked up many times. The chain has TRBV19 and TRBJ1-5; unclear D gene. The V and J ends lost 3 bases and 2 bases respectively, with 5 bases between them. Germline V gene data show CDR1 as LNHDA and CDR2 as SQIVND (reference sequence). CDR3 length: 13 residues. The chain's CDR3 is CASSISGNQPQHF. The CDR3 bases are TGTGCCAGTAGTATTTCGGGCAATCAGCCCCAGCATTTT.

V usage is TRBV28 and J usage is TRBJ1-5; D remains ambiguous. Trimming shortened V by 3 bases and J by 6 bases, and 12 bases separated the two germline ends. CDR1 MDHEN and CDR2 SYDVKM come from the germline V gene. The CDR3 runs 14 residues. Here the CDR3 reads CASSFRGFSQPQHF. The CDR3 DNA follows: TGTGCCAGCAGTTTTCGGGGATTCAGTCAGCCCCAGCATTTT.

The V gene is TRBV2, the J gene TRBJ2-1, with 8 positions matching TRBD1. After removal of 8 bases from V and 5 bases from J, the junction contained 11 bases not matched to a gene. CDR3 length: 15 amino acids. Germline V gene lookup returns CDR1 SNHLY and CDR2 FYNNEI. The CDR3 protein is CASGVSGQADNEQFF. CDR3 bases: TGTGCCAGCGGGGTTTCGGGACAGGCCGACAATGAGCAGTTCTTC.

This clonotype was seen a handful of times. This sequence joins TRBV19 and TRBJ2-5; D might be TRBD2 (5 bases). Trimming removed 7 bases at V and 4 bases at J, with 19 bases between. Looked up from germline, CDR1 is LNHDA and CDR2 is SQIVND (reference sequence). CDR3 length: 15 residues. The CDR3: CASTRVLLAGETQYF. DNA of the CDR3: TGTGCCAGTACCCGAGTCCTTCTAGCAGGAGAGACCCAGTACTTC.

The J gene is TRBJ1-2, the V gene TRBV27, with 7 bases aligning to TRBD1. Germline V gives CDR1 MNHEY, CDR2 SMNVEV (reference sequence). CDR3 size: 14 residues. Germline trimming cut 2 bases from V and 4 bases from J; bases unmatched to any gene: 4. The CDR3 DNA is TGTGCCAGCAGTTTAATGGGACAGAGCTATGGCTACACCTTC. Residues: CASSLMGQSYGYTF.

In regard to this clonotype: A much larger clone differs by one base, so this may be a read error. This chain joins TRBV10-3 and TRBJ2-3, with TRBD1 as a possible D gene (5 bases). Germline V gives CDR1 ENHRY, CDR2 SYGVKD. The CDR3 sequence is 13 residues long. Trimming removed 7 bases at V and 5 bases at J, with 13 bases between. CDR3 in DNA: TGTGCCATCAAGAACAGGATCAGAGATACGCAGTATTTT. Translated: CAIKNRIRDTQYF.

This clonotype has just a few counts. This rearrangement joins TRBV3-1 to TRBJ2-1; 12 positions agree with TRBD1. Germline values: CDR1 LGHDT, CDR2 YNNKEL (reference sequence). This CDR3 contains 16 residues. The V and J ends lost 1 base and 5 bases, in that order; junction bases with no gene match: 3. CDR3: CASSQGDRGRNNEQFF. DNA of the CDR3: TGTGCCAGCAGCCAAGGGGACAGGGGGCGCAACAATGAGCAGTTCTTC.

For the CDR3, the DNA is TGTGCCAGCAGCCAAGCGGGACAGGGGGTTGGCGCTTTCTTT. Protein product: CASSQAGQGVGAFF. V usage is TRBV3-1 and J usage is TRBJ1-1; 11 nucleotides align to TRBD1. This CDR3 comprises 14 residues. Trimming removed 1 base from V and 11 bases from J; junction bases left unmatched: 6. Germline V gives CDR1 LGHDT, CDR2 YNNKEL (reference sequence).

This clonotype occurred a few times. J is TRBJ2-1 and V is TRBV5-5; 11 positions match TRBD2. Germline loops: CDR1 SGHKS, CDR2 YYEKEE (reference sequence). V was pared by 0 bases and J by 9 bases, with 8 bases of the junction left unmatched. This CDR3 has 16 residues. The CDR3 is CASSLAGLAGGIEQFF. The CDR3 DNA is TGTGCCAGCAGCTTGGCCGGGCTAGCGGGGGGAATTGAGCAGTTCTTC.

The genes are TRBV15 and TRBJ1-5, with 10 bases identical to TRBD1. CDR1 LNHNV and CDR2 YYDKDF come from the germline V gene (reference sequence). The CDR3 length is 16 residues. With V trimmed by 5 bases and J by 3 bases, 7 bases remained unmatched. The CDR3 bases are TGTGCCACCAGCGGGACCGGGACAGGGGTCAATCAGCCCCAGCATTTT. It codes for CATSGTGTGVNQPQHF.

This chain links TRBV6-1 with TRBJ2-1; TRBD2 matches 8 bases. V lost 10 bases to trimming and J lost 3 bases; unmatched junction nucleotides: 5. The CDR3 has 13 residues. CDR1 is MNHNS and CDR2 is SASEGT in the germline V gene. DNA of the CDR3: TGTGCCAACTCGGGGACTAGCTACAATGAGCAGTTCTTC. Amino acid sequence: CANSGTSYNEQFF.